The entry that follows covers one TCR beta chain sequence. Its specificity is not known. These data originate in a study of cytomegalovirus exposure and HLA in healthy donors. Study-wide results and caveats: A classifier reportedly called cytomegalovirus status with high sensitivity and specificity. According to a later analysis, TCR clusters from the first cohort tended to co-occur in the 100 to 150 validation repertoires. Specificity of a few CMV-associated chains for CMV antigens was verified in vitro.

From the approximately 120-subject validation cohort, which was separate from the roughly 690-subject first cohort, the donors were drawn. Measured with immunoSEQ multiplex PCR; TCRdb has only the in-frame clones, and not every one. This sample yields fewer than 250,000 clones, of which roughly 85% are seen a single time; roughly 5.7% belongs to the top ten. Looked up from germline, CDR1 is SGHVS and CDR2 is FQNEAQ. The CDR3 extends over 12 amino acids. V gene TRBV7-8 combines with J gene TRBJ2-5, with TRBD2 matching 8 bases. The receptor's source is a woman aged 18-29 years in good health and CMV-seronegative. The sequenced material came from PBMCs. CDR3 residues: CAGGSGGETQYF. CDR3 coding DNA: TGTGCGGGGGGGAGCGGGGGAGAGACCCAGTACTTC.